Shown below are 19 T cell receptor beta chains from a single sample sequenced in a study of T cells in Graves' hyperthyroidism and ophthalmopathy (dated by TCRdb to between 2018 and 2021). Library prep was done by multiplex PCR. Sequenced on an Illumina HiSeq 2000. The TCR beta CDR3 regions were amplified from RNA transcripts. For the first round of RT-PCR on the TCR CDR3, the HTBI primer set was used together with the Qiagen OneStep RT-PCR kit. TCRdb passed the public sequencing reads through fastp at Q25 and MiXCR, retaining productive beta sequences. Records with the same CDR3 protein are collapsed into one entry carrying the most frequent genes and DNA. Here the sample has over 250,000 distinct CDR3 sequences; about 13% occur a single time. The ten most abundant clones make up almost 35% of the sample. Sequenced material: blood. These receptors were collected from a woman aged 40 to 55 with Graves' ophthalmopathy.

This clonotype was detected ten times or more. This sequence joins TRBV10-3 and TRBJ2-3, with 8 bases lining up with TRBD1. The J segment lost 1 base and the V segment lost 4 bases, leaving 13 bases of the junction unmatched. CDR1 is ENHRY, CDR2 SYGVKD, per germline. The CDR3 consists of 18 residues. The CDR3 DNA follows: TGTGCCATCAGTGGGGGGGACAGGCCGAAAGTTGGCACAGATACGCAGTATTTT. Its translation: CAISGGDRPKVGTDTQYF.

This clonotype was detected many times. The chain joins TRBV28 to TRBJ1-6; D is uncertain. V was pared by 1 base and J by 7 bases, with 14 bases between. Germline lookup yields CDR1 MDHEN and CDR2 SYDVKM. There are 16 residues in the CDR3. This chain's CDR3 is CASSLYGPSSNSPLHF. CDR3 nucleotides: TGTGCCAGCAGTTTATACGGGCCCTCGTCGAATTCACCCCTCCACTTT.

The chain links TRBV5-1 to TRBJ2-2; no clear D gene. Trimming took off 0 bases at V and 0 bases at J, with 9 bases between the two ends. Germline-derived CDR1 and CDR2 are SGHRS and YFSETQ. There are 16 residues in the CDR3. The CDR3 DNA reads TGCGCCAGCAGCTTGGCTCGGCTACCGAACACCGGGGAGCTGTTTTTT. Protein product: CASSLARLPNTGELFF.

The chain uses TRBV4-2 and TRBJ2-5; D not resolved. The CDR3 extends over 14 amino acids. CDR1 LGHNA and CDR2 YNFKEQ come from the germline V gene. V was cut by 1 base and J by 2 bases, with 8 bases left in between. CDR3 sequence reads: CASSQGGQQETQYF. The CDR3 DNA sequence: TGTGCCAGCAGCCAAGGAGGTCAGCAAGAGACCCAGTACTTC.

A few counts support this clonotype. The CDR3 does not end in the conserved phenylalanine or tryptophan, so this is likely a read error. The rearrangement links TRBV7-9 to TRBJ2-1; a possible D gene is TRBD2 (5 bases). The CDR3 length is 15 residues. Looked up from germline, CDR1 is SEHNR and CDR2 is FQNEAQ (reference sequence). Trimming left V 6 bases short and J 0 bases short, with 12 bases between. The CDR3: CASSSSLYSYNEQFS. In DNA form, the CDR3 reads TGTGCCAGCAGTTCTAGCCTATACTCCTACAATGAGCAGTTCTCC.

This clonotype was found a few times. The DNA for the CDR3 is TGCAGCGTGGCGAGAACAGGGGAAGGCGAGCAGTACTTC. Amino acids: CSVARTGEGEQYF. This chain uses TRBV29-1 with TRBJ2-7; 7 bases align to TRBD1. The V segment lost 6 bases and the J segment 6 bases; nucleotides outside the gene matches: 11. In germline, CDR1 is SQVTM, CDR2 ANQGSEA. This CDR3 comprises 13 residues.

This clonotype was detected many times. This rearrangement joins TRBV6-2 or TRBV6-3 to TRBJ2-7, with TRBD1 identical over 9 bases. This CDR3 is built from 16 residues. Germline CDR1 reads MNHEY; CDR2 reads SVGEGT. V trimming: 0 bases; J trimming: 3 bases; junction bases outside the gene matches: 6. CDR3 sequence reads: CASSYSVGQGLYEQYF. In DNA, the CDR3 is TGTGCCAGCAGTTACTCCGTAGGACAGGGGCTCTACGAGCAGTACTTC.

The CDR3 is CASSDGLPGANVLTF. The CDR3 nucleotides read TGTGCCAGCAGTGACGGATTACCTGGGGCCAACGTCCTGACTTTC. The J gene is TRBJ2-6, the V gene TRBV6-1; D is unresolved. Trimming removed 3 bases at V and 2 bases at J, with 8 bases between. The germline V gene encodes CDR1 MNHNS and CDR2 SASEGT. The CDR3 consists of 15 residues.

This clonotype has ten or more counts. V usage is TRBV6-1 and J usage is TRBJ1-5, with D tentatively TRBD1 (6 bases). Trimming removed 6 bases at V and 6 bases at J, with 12 bases between. Germline loops: CDR1 MNHNS, CDR2 SASEGT. This CDR3 spans 13 amino acids. The CDR3 loop reads CASRPTGGQPQHF. The CDR3 DNA is TGTGCCAGCAGACCGACAGGCGGTCAGCCCCAGCATTTT.

This clonotype was counted ten times or more. The gene calls are TRBV24-1 and TRBJ1-2; tentatively, D is TRBD1 (5 bases). Germline-derived CDR1 and CDR2 are KGHDR and SFDVKD. V dropped 3 bases and J dropped 3 bases, with 13 bases sitting between them. This CDR3 is built from 15 residues. In DNA form, the CDR3 reads TGTGCCACCAGTGATCGAACAGGACCATACTATGGCTACACCTTC. Its protein is CATSDRTGPYYGYTF.

This clonotype occurred a few times. V usage is TRBV5-6 and J usage is TRBJ2-5; D perhaps matches TRBD1 (6 bases). The V gene's germline CDR1 is SGHDT and CDR2 YYEEEE. Deletions cut 2 bases from V and 5 bases from J, with 16 bases between. The CDR3 contains 15 residues. CDR3 sequence: CASSFGPNQGETQYF. The CDR3 DNA is TGTGCCAGCAGCTTTGGCCCCAACCAGGGGGAGACCCAGTACTTC.

This clonotype has a single count. The chain joins TRBV5-1 to TRBJ2-1; 11 bases are a match to TRBD1. The CDR3 consists of 14 residues. V shed 4 bases and J 8 bases; nucleotides not matched to a gene: 5. CDR1 is SGHRS, CDR2 YFSETQ, per germline. CDR3 nucleotide sequence: TGCGCCAGCAGCGGACAGGGGGCGGCGGATGAGCAGTTCTTC. Translated: CASSGQGAADEQFF.

A remark on this clonotype: At one boundary the junction diverges from the germline segment, which might be a read error. The rearrangement links TRBV3-1 to TRBJ2-4; 12 bases are a match to TRBD1. Germline assignment: CDR1 LGHDT and CDR2 YNNKEL (reference sequence). The CDR3 length is 16 residues. The CDR3 region is CASSQGQGAVKDIQYF. DNA for the CDR3: TGTGCCAGCAGCCAGGGACAGGGGGCGGTCAAAGACATTCAGTACTTC.

The CDR3 coding sequence is TGTGCCAGTAGCCAGGGGGCGCGACCACCCTTGACCAATGAGCAGTTCTTC. Protein sequence: CASSQGARPPLTNEQFF. The chain is built from TRBV19 and TRBJ2-1; 8 positions match TRBD1. The CDR3 runs 17 residues. CDR1 is LNHDA, CDR2 SQIVND, per germline (reference sequence). Unmatched junction bases numbered 16, after V lost 6 bases and J lost 6 bases. The whole variable domain, filled in from reference TRBV19 and TRBJ2-1, reads DGGITQSPKYLFRKEGQNVTLSCEQNLNHDAMYWYRQDPGQGLRLIYYSQIVNDFQKGDIAEGYSVSREKKESFPLTVTSAQKNPTAFYLCASSQGARPPLTNEQFFGPGTRLTVL.

This clonotype was observed many times. V is TRBV10-3 and J is TRBJ2-7; the match to TRBD1 covers 9 bases. The CDR3 totals 15 residues. The germline CDR1 and CDR2 sequences are ENHRY and SYGVKD. V was clipped by 4 bases and J by 3 bases; unmatched bases: 7. The CDR3 DNA reads TGTGCCATCAGTGTCAGAACAGGGGGCAACTACGAGCAGTACTTC. Protein product: CAISVRTGGNYEQYF.

The chain is built from TRBV20-1 and TRBJ2-2; 8 bases match TRBD1. Germline CDR1 reads DFQATT; CDR2 reads SNEGSKA (reference sequence). The V segment lost 5 bases and the J segment 2 bases; nucleotides outside the gene matches: 10. CDR3 length equals 16 residues. This CDR3 is CSAFTPGGLNTGELFF. The CDR3 coding sequence is TGCAGTGCTTTTACGCCAGGGGGCCTAAACACCGGGGAGCTGTTTTTT.

At least ten counts were recorded for this clonotype. The rearrangement uses TRBV6-1 and TRBJ2-3, with 7 bases identical to TRBD1. V dropped 7 bases and J dropped 4; count of bases not matched to a gene: 5. The germline CDR1 and CDR2 sequences are MNHNS and SASEGT. The CDR3 runs 13 residues. CDR3: CASTLTGADTQYF. As DNA, the CDR3 is TGTGCCAGCACCTTAACAGGGGCAGATACGCAGTATTTT.

This chain uses TRBV20-1 with TRBJ2-7, with 9 bases identical to TRBD1. Looked up from germline, CDR1 is DFQATT and CDR2 is SNEGSKA (reference sequence). Unmatched junction bases numbered 5, after V lost 3 bases and J lost 2 bases. This CDR3 region has 14 residues. CDR3 sequence reads: CSARKDRGPYEQYF. CDR3 coding DNA: TGCAGTGCTAGGAAGGACAGGGGCCCCTACGAGCAGTACTTC.

To note about this clonotype: Compared with germline, one end of the junction differs, possibly owing to a read error. The chain recombines TRBV27 with TRBJ2-1, with D possibly called TRBD1 or TRBD2 (5 bases each). CDR1 is MNHEY and CDR2 is SMNVEV in the germline V gene (reference sequence). The CDR3 has 14 amino acids. In nucleotides, the CDR3 is TGTGCCGGCAGTCCCGAGGGACCATACAATGAGCGGTTCTTC. Protein product: CAGSPEGPYNERFF.